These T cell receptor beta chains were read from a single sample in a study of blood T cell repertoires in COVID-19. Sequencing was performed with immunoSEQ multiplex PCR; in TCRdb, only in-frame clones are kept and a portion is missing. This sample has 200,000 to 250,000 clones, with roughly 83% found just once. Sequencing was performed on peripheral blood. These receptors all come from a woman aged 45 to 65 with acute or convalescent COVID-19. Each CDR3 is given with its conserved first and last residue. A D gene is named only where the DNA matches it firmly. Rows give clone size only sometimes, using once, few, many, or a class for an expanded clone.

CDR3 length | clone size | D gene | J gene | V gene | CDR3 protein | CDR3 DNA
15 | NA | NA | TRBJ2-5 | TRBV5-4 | CASSLGDRIEETQYF | TGTGCCAGCAGCTTGGGTGACAGGATCGAAGAGACCCAGTACTTC
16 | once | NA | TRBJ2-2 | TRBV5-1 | CASSPAAAANTGELFF | TGCGCCAGCAGCCCGGCTGCGGCAGCGAACACCGGGGAGCTGTTTTTT
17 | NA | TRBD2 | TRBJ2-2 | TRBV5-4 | CASSTGVAGGGTGELFF | TGTGCCAGCAGCACCGGGGTAGCGGGAGGTGGGACCGGGGAGCTGTTTTTT
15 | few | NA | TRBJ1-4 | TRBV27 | CASSLFPARVEKLFF | TGTGCCAGCAGTTTATTTCCGGCTCGGGTAGAAAAACTGTTTTTT
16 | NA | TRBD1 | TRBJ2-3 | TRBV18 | CASSPGTGASGDTQYF | TGTGCCAGCTCACCGGGAACAGGGGCGTCAGGCGATACGCAGTATTTT
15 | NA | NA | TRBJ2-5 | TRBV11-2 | CASSFSGRPQETQYF | TGTGCCAGCAGCTTCTCGGGAAGACCACAAGAGACCCAGTACTTC
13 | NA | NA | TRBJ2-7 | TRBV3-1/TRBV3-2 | CASSLSRSLEQYF | TGTGCCAGCAGCCTTTCTAGGTCACTCGAGCAGTACTTC
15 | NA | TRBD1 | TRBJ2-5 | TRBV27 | CASGWTGGRDETQYF | TGTGCCAGCGGGTGGACAGGGGGCCGTGACGAGACCCAGTACTTC
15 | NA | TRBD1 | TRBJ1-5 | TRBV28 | CASSLIQGGGQPQHF | TGTGCCAGCAGTTTAATCCAGGGGGGAGGTCAGCCCCAGCATTTT
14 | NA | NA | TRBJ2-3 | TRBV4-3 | CASSQVEGTDTQYF | TGCGCCAGCAGCCAAGTGGAGGGAACAGATACGCAGTATTTT
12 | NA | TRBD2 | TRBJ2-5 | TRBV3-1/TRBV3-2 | CASSRLAETQYF | TGTGCCAGCAGCAGACTAGCGGAGACCCAGTACTTC
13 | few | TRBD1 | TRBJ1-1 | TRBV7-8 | CASRGTGGTEAFF | TGTGCCAGCCGCGGGACAGGGGGCACTGAAGCTTTCTTT
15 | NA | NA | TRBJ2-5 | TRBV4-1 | CASSQGAPRGETQYF | TGCGCCAGCAGCCAAGGGGCCCCGCGTGGAGAGACCCAGTACTTC
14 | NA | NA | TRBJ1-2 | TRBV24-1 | CATSDQGRGDGYTF | TGTGCCACCAGTGACCAAGGGAGAGGCGATGGCTACACCTTC
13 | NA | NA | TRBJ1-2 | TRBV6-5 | CASSLTGLYGYTF | TGTGCCAGCAGTTTAACAGGGCTTTATGGCTACACCTTC
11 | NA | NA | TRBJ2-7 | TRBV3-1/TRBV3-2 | CASSGVYEQYF | TGTGCCAGCAGCGGAGTCTACGAGCAGTACTTC
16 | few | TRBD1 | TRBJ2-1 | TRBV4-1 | CASSRQTTGSYNEQFF | TGCGCCAGCAGCCGTCAGACGACAGGGTCCTACAATGAGCAGTTCTTC
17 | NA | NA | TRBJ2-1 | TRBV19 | CASSSPGLRTDDNEQFF | TGTGCCAGTAGTTCGCCGGGACTCAGGACGGACGACAATGAGCAGTTCTTC
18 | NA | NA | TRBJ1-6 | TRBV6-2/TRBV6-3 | CASSYSSAGSSYNSPLHF | TGTGCCAGCAGTTACTCTTCGGCGGGGAGCTCCTATAATTCACCCCTCCACTTT
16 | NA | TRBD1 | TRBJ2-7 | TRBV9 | CASSAQQGAGGYEQYF | TGTGCCAGCAGCGCTCAACAGGGGGCCGGAGGCTACGAGCAGTACTTC
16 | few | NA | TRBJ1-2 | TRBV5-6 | CASSLARGQGGYGYTF | TGTGCCAGCAGCTTGGCACGCGGGCAGGGAGGATATGGCTACACCTTC
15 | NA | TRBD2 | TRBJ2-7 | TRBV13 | CASSLVAGDDYEQYF | TGTGCCAGCAGCTTAGTAGCGGGAGACGATTACGAGCAGTACTTC
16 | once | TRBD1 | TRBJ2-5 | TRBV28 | CASSLLEPGQGETQYF | TGTGCCAGCAGTCTATTGGAGCCGGGACAGGGGGAGACCCAGTACTTC
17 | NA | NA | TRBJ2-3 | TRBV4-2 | CASSQDWRGQDTDTQYF | TGTGCCAGCAGCCAAGATTGGAGGGGGCAGGACACAGATACGCAGTATTTT
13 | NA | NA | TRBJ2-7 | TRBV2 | CASSEGHYYEQYF | TGTGCCAGCAGTGAAGGGCACTACTACGAGCAGTACTTC
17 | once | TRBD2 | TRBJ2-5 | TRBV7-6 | CASSLRLGGRGEETQYF | TGTGCCAGCAGCTTAAGACTGGGCGGGAGAGGGGAAGAGACCCAGTACTTC
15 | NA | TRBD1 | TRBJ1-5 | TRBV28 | CASSLLGQGGQPQHF | TGTGCCAGCAGTCTCCTCGGACAGGGCGGGCAGCCCCAGCATTTT
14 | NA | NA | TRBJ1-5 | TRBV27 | CASSFSNSNQPQHF | TGTGCCAGCAGTTTTTCCAATAGCAATCAGCCCCAGCATTTT
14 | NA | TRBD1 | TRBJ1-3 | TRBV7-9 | CASRPTGAGNTIYF | TGTGCCAGCAGACCCACAGGGGCTGGAAACACCATATATTTT
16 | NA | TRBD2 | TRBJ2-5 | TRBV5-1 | CASSLVLAGGQETQYF | TGCGCCAGCAGCTTGGTTCTAGCGGGAGGGCAAGAGACCCAGTACTTC
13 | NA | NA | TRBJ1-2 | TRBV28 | CASSPPQTRGYTF | TGTGCCAGCAGTCCCCCTCAAACTAGGGGCTACACCTTC
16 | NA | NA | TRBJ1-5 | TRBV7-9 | CASSLSTGTLDQPQHF | TGTGCCAGCAGCTTATCAACAGGAACCCTCGATCAGCCCCAGCATTTT
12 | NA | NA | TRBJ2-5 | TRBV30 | CAWSLRSETQYF | TGTGCCTGGAGTTTGCGTTCAGAGACCCAGTACTTC
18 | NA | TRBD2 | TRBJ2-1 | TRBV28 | CASSFIPGLAESYNEQFF | TGTGCCAGCAGTTTTATACCGGGACTAGCGGAAAGCTACAATGAGCAGTTCTTC
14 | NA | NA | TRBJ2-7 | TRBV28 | CASSSSQGYWGQYF | TGTGCCAGCAGTTCATCTCAGGGCTATTGGGGGCAGTACTTC
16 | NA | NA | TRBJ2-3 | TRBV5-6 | CASSFDVAGLPDTQYF | TGTGCCAGCAGCTTCGACGTGGCGGGGTTGCCAGATACGCAGTATTTT
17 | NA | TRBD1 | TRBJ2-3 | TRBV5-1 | CASSLEGGQGARDTQYF | TGCGCCAGCAGCTTGGAAGGCGGGCAGGGGGCTCGGGATACGCAGTATTTT
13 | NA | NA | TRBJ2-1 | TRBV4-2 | CASSQDRLNEQFF | TGTGCCAGCAGCCAAGATCGCCTAAATGAGCAGTTCTTC
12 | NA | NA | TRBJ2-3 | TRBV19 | CASSIIADTQYF | TGTGCCAGTAGTATCATAGCAGATACGCAGTATTTT
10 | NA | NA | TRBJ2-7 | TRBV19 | CASITYEQYF | TGTGCCAGTATAACCTACGAGCAGTACTTC
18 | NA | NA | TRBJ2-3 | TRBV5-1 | CASSLGGSAEISGDTQYF | TGCGCCAGCAGCTTGGGAGGTAGCGCGGAGATATCGGGAGATACGCAGTATTTT
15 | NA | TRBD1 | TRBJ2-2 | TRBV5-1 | CASSLAGQGIGELFF | TGCGCCAGCAGCTTGGCGGGACAGGGAATCGGGGAGCTGTTTTTT